One sample yielded the 10 T cell receptor beta chains listed below, sequenced in a study of vaccination and CD4 T cells after COVID-19. The study sequenced cultured CD4+ T cell DNA using the Oncomine TCR Beta short-read assay. TCRdb reanalysed the PCR reads using MiXCR and keeps one entry per CDR3 protein. The sample has about 13,000 distinct CDR3 sequences, less than 45% seen once; the top ten hold more than 7.5%. These TCRs' antigens remain unknown. The treatment was: approximately nine-day PBMC culture with coronavirus spike peptide pools or control peptides (ViraFEST assay). Specimen: CD4+ T cells from blood, cultured in vitro. The receptors were sampled from a human donor who had recovered from COVID-19.

This clonotype was observed once. The chain employs TRBV2 and TRBJ2-3; 8 nucleotides agree with TRBD1. The trim removed 5 bases at V and 5 bases at J, leaving 6 bases unmatched. Germline V gene lookup returns CDR1 SNHLY and CDR2 FYNNEI. The CDR3 sequence is 14 residues long. DNA for the CDR3: TGTGCCAGCAGTTTTACCGGGACAGGAGATACGCAGTATTTT. It encodes CASSFTGTGDTQYF.

The chain links TRBV6-5 to TRBJ2-3, with 11 positions matching TRBD2. V shed 0 bases, J shed 2 bases, and the junction held 1 base outside the gene matches. The CDR3 is 16 amino acids. Per germline, CDR1 MNHEY and CDR2 SVGAGI. DNA of the CDR3: TGTGCCAGCAGTTACTCGACTAGCGGGAACACAGATACGCAGTATTTT. Translation: CASSYSTSGNTDTQYF.

This clonotype has just a few counts. V usage is TRBV20-1 and J usage is TRBJ1-4; TRBD1 agrees at 11 bases. J was trimmed by 8 bases and V by 4 bases; bases with no gene match: 9. Looked up from germline, CDR1 is DFQATT and CDR2 is SNEGSKA (reference sequence). This CDR3 spans 15 amino acids. CDR3 nucleotides: TGCAGTGCTATCGGACAGGGGGCACCCCGGGAAAAACTGTTTTTT. Amino acids: CSAIGQGAPREKLFF.

This clonotype turned up a few times. J is TRBJ2-2 and V is TRBV6-4; 8 positions agree with TRBD1. The length of the CDR3 is 15 residues. With 3 bases clipped from V and 4 bases from J, the junction kept 4 bases outside the gene matches. Germline V lookup: CDR1 MRHNA, CDR2 SNTAGT. CDR3 coding DNA: TGTGCCAGCAGTGAACAGGGGGGCGGCACCGGGGAGCTGTTTTTT. Residues: CASSEQGGGTGELFF.

The gene calls are TRBV19 and TRBJ2-3, with D unresolved. Per the germline V gene, CDR1 is LNHDA and CDR2 is SQIVND (reference sequence). Trimming removed 10 bases from V and 0 bases from J, with 11 bases in between. This CDR3 region has 13 residues. The DNA for the CDR3 is TGTGCCACTCGGCTGGGCAGCACAGATACGCAGTATTTT. Its translation is CATRLGSTDTQYF.

V is TRBV5-5 and J is TRBJ1-1; 7 bases are shared with TRBD1. This CDR3 is 16 amino acids long. From germline, CDR1 is SGHKS and CDR2 YYEKEE (reference sequence). After removal of 3 bases from V and 1 base from J, the junction contained 9 bases not matched to a gene. The CDR3 region is CASSSGGTAKNTEAFF. The CDR3 region has the DNA TGTGCCAGCAGCTCTGGAGGGACAGCAAAGAACACTGAAGCTTTCTTT.

This clonotype was found a few times. CDR3 in DNA: TGTGCCAGCAGGACGGGACTAGCAAGCGGGGAGCTGTTTTTT. Encoded protein: CASRTGLASGELFF. The V and J genes are TRBV2 and TRBJ2-2, with 9 bases identical to TRBD2. J lost 7 bases, V lost 6 bases, and 6 bases had no gene match. Germline assignment: CDR1 SNHLY and CDR2 FYNNEI. This CDR3 has 14 residues.

This clonotype came up a few times. The rearrangement uses TRBV7-2 and TRBJ1-2; 7 bases line up with TRBD1. The length of the CDR3 is 14 residues. With V trimmed by 2 bases and J by 4 bases, 4 bases remained unmatched. Germline V gives CDR1 SGHTA, CDR2 FQGNSA. In nucleotides, the CDR3 is TGTGCCAGCAGCTTAAATCCAGGGGGCTATGGCTACACCTTC. Translated: CASSLNPGGYGYTF.

This clonotype was detected only a few times. The chain joins TRBV7-9 to TRBJ2-5; 8 positions match TRBD2. The junction had 7 bases not matched to a gene; V was cut back by 5 bases and J by 5 bases. The CDR3 spans 14 residues. From germline, CDR1 is SEHNR and CDR2 FQNEAQ (reference sequence). The CDR3 loop is CASSPRGARETQYF. Written as DNA, the CDR3 is TGTGCCAGCAGCCCGCGGGGGGCTCGGGAGACCCAGTACTTC.

In its sample, this clonotype was seen a few times. This chain links TRBV6-5 with TRBJ1-2; 8 nucleotides line up with TRBD1. J gave up 6 bases and V 4 bases, and 10 bases lay outside the gene matches. The length of the CDR3 is 15 residues. Germline V CDR1 and CDR2: MNHEY, SVGAGI. CDR3 protein: CASSSRTGREDGYTF. CDR3 in DNA: TGTGCCAGCAGTTCACGGACAGGGAGAGAAGATGGCTACACCTTC.